This section outlines one T cell receptor (beta chain) sequence together with its context. In this sample, this clonotype turned up a few times. Its target antigen remains unknown. No base qualities exist here, and no much larger clone lies one base off it. Ficoll-Paque density gradient centrifugation was the method used to isolate PBMCs. This sample is drawn from a study of T-cell memory formation after mild COVID-19 (dated by TCRdb to the early 2020s). About the investigation overall: TCR sequence clusters from the two donors were largely donor specific. Longitudinal TCRalpha and TCRbeta repertoire sequencing tracked T-cell clones expanding and contracting after mild COVID-19 in a couple of donors. The cohort comprised two young, previously healthy adult volunteers, one female and one male. General conclusions and limits of the study: Clones contracting from day 15 to 85 had balanced CD4/CD8 phenotypes, while a second wave expanding from day 15 to 37 was biased towards CD4+. Some responding clones were found in pre-infection memory, which suggests that pre-existing cross-reactive memory T cells took part in the SARS-CoV-2 response. Contracting CD4+ clones turned up mainly in the CM and EM memory subsets, whereas EMRA was where CD8+ clones were enriched. Only a couple of mild cases were covered by the study, and larger cohorts that include severe cases with pre-infection samples were considered necessary. The second-wave clones that peaked on day 37 were not confirmed to be SARS-CoV-2 specific.

This sample was sequenced with an Illumina NovaSeq 6000. TCRalpha and TCRbeta cDNA libraries were built by 5'RACE with constant-segment primers, adding sample barcodes and unique molecular identifiers. RNA was extracted from every sample with Trizol reagent. Amplification of the libraries took two PCR steps, and the second step added a second sample barcode plus Illumina TruSeq adapters. Libraries were sequenced on an Illumina NovaSeq with 2 x 150 bp paired-end reads. The authors' analysis ran thus. Reads were demultiplexed and collapsed into UMI-guided consensus sequences with migec v1.2.7. Using mixcr v2.1.11, UMI consensuses were aligned to TRA and TRB V and J templates and then assembled into clonotypes. Expanded or contracted clonotypes were those called significant by both edgeR and NoisET, with noise models trained on biological replicates. For edgeR calls, a false discovery rate-adjusted p below 0.01 and a log2 fold-change threshold of 1 were applied. As an exploratory analysis of dynamics, max-normalized trajectories of the 1000 most abundant clonotypes were examined by PCA with hierarchical clustering. Each responding clone was given a CD4 or CD8 phenotype based on the CD4+ and CD8+ repertoires, which had been sequenced separately. TCRdb reanalyzed the raw reads on its own, using fastp at Q25 for trimming and MiXCR for clone calling, and kept in-frame beta chains. Entries are consolidated by CDR3 protein sequence, retaining the most common genes and DNA. These V and J calls are TCRdb output, not the study's own analysis. The sample table records about 620,000 distinct CDR3 sequences; roughly 18% of these occur just once. Jointly, the top ten make up more than 10% of the sample.

Material for sequencing was PBMCs or a T cell subset sorted from them (not recorded which). The clonotype comes from an adult woman who had mild COVID-19 (a few samples of this study predate the infection). The sample titles of this study are shuffled in the database, so cell type and time point are left out; the donor was told from shared clones.

The CDR3 region has the sequence CASSPHRLLSTDTQYF. The DNA sequence follows: TGTGCCAGCAGTCCCCACCGGCTACTAAGCACAGATACGCAGTATTTT. The rearranged chain carries TRBV27 and TRBJ2-3; no D gene can be assigned with confidence. The cysteine opens and the phenylalanine closes a CDR3 of 16 amino acids. CDR3 DNA is the only sequence kept; it has 48 bases, read in frame from the first base. V drops 5 bases and J drops 0 bases, leaving 15 bases in between. Via the germline V gene (reference sequence), CDR1 is MNHEY and CDR2 SMNVEV.